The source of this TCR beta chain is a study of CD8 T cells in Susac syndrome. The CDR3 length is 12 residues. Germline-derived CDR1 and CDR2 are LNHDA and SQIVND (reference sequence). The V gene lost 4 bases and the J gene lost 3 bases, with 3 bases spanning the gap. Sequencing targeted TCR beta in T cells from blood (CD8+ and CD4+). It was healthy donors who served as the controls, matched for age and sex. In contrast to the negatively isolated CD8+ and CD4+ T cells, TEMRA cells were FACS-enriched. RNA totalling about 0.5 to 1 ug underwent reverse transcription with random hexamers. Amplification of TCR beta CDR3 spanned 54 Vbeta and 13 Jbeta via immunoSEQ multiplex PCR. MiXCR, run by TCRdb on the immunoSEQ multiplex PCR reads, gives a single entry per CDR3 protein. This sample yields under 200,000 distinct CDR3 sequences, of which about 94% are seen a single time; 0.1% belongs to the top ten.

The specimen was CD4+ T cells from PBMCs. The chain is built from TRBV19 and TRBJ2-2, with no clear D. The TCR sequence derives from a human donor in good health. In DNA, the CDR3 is TGTGCCAGTAGTAAAGACACCGGGGAGCTGTTTTTT. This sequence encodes CASSKDTGELFF.